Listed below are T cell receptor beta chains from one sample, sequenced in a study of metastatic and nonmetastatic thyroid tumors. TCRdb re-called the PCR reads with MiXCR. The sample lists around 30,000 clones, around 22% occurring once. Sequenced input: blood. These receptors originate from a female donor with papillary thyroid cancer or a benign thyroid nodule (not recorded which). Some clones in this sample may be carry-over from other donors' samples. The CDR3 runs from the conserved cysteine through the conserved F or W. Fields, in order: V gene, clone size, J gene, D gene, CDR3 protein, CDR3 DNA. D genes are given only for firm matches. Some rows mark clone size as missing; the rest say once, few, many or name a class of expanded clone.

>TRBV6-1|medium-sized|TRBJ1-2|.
CASSRSPGQVGYTF
TGTGCCAGCAGTCGGTCACCGGGACAAGTGGGCTACACCTTC
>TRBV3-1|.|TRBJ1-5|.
CASSQDSRSQRQHF
TGTGCCAGCAGCCAAGATTCGAGGTCTCAGCGCCAGCATTTT
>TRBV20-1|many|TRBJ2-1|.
CSPPIYNEQFF
TGCAGTCCTCCAATCTACAATGAGCAGTTCTTC
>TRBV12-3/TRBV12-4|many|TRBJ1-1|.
CASSLDGNTEAFF
TGTGCCAGCAGTTTAGACGGAAACACTGAAGCTTTCTTT
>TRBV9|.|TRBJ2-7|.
CASTSPGRLSYDQYF
TGTGCCAGCACCTCCCCCGGAAGGCTATCCTACGATCAGTACTTC
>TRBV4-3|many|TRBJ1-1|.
CASSQDHVGLGTEAFF
TGCGCCAGCAGCCAAGATCATGTGGGGCTGGGCACTGAAGCTTTCTTT
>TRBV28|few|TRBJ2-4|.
CASIIQFLAKNIQYF
TGTGCCAGTATTATCCAATTCCTAGCCAAAAACATTCAGTACTTC
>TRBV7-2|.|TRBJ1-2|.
CASSPGPNYGYTF
TGTGCCAGCAGCCCCGGACCAAACTATGGCTACACCTTC
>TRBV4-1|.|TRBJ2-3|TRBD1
CASSKSGGTDTQYF
TGCGCAAGCAGCAAGTCAGGGGGAACAGATACGCAGTATTTT
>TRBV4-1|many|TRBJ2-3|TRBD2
CASSQTRLAPNFNTDTQYF
TGCGCCAGCAGCCAGACGAGACTAGCGCCCAACTTCAACACAGATACGCAGTATTTT
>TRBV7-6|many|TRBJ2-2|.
CASSLRVPTGELFF
TGTGCCAGCAGCTTGCGGGTTCCTACCGGGGAGCTGTTTTTT
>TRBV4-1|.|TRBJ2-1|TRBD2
CASSQVSLAGGPYNEQFF
TGCGCCAGCAGCCAAGTAAGTCTAGCGGGAGGCCCCTACAATGAGCAGTTCTTC
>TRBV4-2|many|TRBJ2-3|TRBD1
CASSPSTGDTDTQYF
TGTGCCAGCAGCCCTAGTACAGGGGACACAGATACGCAGTATTTT
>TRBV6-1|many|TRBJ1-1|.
CASSEARRNTEAFF
TGTGCCAGCAGTGAAGCGCGGAGGAACACTGAAGCTTTCTTT
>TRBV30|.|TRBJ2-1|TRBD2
CAWRSPGGFNYQFF
TGTGCCTGGAGATCGCCGGGGGGTTTCAATTATCAGTTCTTC
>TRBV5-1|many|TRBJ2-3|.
CASSLNGVDTQYF
TGCGCCAGCAGCTTGAACGGGGTGGATACGCAGTATTTT
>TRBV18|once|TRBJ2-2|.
CASSPRQGDGELFF
TGTGCCAGCTCACCAAGGCAGGGCGACGGGGAGCTGTTTTTT
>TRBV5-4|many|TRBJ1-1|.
CASSSGRGNHEAFF
TGTGCCAGCAGCTCAGGGAGGGGGAACCATGAAGCTTTCTTT
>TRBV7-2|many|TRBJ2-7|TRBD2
CASSPAGVAGLDEQYF
TGTGCCAGCAGCCCAGCCGGGGTAGCGGGACTGGACGAGCAGTACTTC
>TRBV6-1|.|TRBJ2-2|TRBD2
CASRPSGSLAGELFF
TGTGCCAGCAGGCCTAGCGGGAGTCTCGCCGGGGAGCTGTTCTTT
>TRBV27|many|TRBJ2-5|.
CASSSRGRPQTQYF
TGTGCCAGCAGTTCCCGGGGGCGACCCCAGACCCAGTACTTC
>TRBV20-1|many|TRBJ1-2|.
CSAPGAPNYGYTF
TGCAGTGCTCCGGGAGCTCCTAACTATGGCTACACCTTC
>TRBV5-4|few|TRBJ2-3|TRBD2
CASSLARGLAGSTGTQYF
TGTGCCAGCAGCTTGGCCCGCGGACTAGCGGGTAGCACAGGTACGCAGTATTTT
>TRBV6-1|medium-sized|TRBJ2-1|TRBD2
CASSPSAGGYNEQFF
TGTGCCAGCAGTCCCTCAGCGGGAGGGTACAATGAGCAGTTCTTC
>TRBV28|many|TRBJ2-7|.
CASSLPAGPGVIF
TGTGCCAGCAGTTTACCCGCCGGGCCTGGGGTCATCTTC
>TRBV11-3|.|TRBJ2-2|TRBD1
CARSSDRGFTGELFF
TGTGCCAGAAGCAGTGACAGGGGATTCACCGGGGAGCTGTTTTTT
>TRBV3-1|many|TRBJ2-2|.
CASSRDTGELFF
TGTGCCAGTAGCAGGGACACCGGGGAGCTGTTTTTT
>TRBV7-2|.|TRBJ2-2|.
CASSLLKVDTGELIF
TGTGCCAGCAGCTTACTCAAAGTTGACACCGGGGAGCTGATTTTT
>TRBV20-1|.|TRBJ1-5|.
CSAWTGMEKPQHF
TGCAGTGCTTGGACGGGGATGGAAAAGCCCCAGCATTTT
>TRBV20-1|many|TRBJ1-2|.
CSARWTALPF
TGCAGTGCTAGGTGGACAGCCCTCCCCTTC
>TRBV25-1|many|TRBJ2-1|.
CASTRATNEQFF
TGTGCCAGCACGAGGGCGACCAATGAGCAGTTCTTC
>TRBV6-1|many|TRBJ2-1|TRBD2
CASRQIASGHEQFF
TGTGCCAGCAGGCAGATTGCTAGCGGGCATGAGCAGTTCTTC
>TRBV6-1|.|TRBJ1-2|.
CASSEDPDYYGYTF
TGTGCCAGCAGTGAAGATCCAGACTACTATGGCTACACCTTC
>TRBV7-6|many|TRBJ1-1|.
CASSPKPTGSTEAFF
TGTGCCAGCAGCCCAAAACCGACAGGCAGCACTGAAGCTTTCTTT
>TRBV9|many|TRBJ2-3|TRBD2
CASSRTSGSADTQYF
TGTGCCAGCAGCCGGACTAGCGGGAGCGCAGATACGCAGTATTTT
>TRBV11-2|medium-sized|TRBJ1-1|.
CASSKSGHPNTEAFF
TGTGCCAGCAGCAAATCGGGACACCCGAACACTGAAGCTTTCTTT
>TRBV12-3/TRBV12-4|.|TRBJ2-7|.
CASSSSGRSYEQEF
TGTGCCAGCAGTAGTAGCGGCCGCTCCTACGAGCAGGAATTC
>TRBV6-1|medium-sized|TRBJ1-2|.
CASRSGPYEGYTF
TGTGCCAGCAGGAGCGGGCCTTATGAAGGCTACACCTTC
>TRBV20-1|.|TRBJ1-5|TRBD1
CSGLGQSTWAQHF
TGCAGTGGCCTGGGACAGAGCACATGGGCACAGCATTTT
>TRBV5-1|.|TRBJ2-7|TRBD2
CASSLISGTYPYEQYF
TGCGCCAGCAGCTTAATAAGCGGGACTTACCCCTACGAGCAGTACTTC
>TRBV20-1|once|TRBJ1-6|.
CSALRGSGSPLHF
TGCAGTGCTCTACGAGGGTCGGGTTCACCCCTCCACTTT
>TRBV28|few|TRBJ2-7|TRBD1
CASRTGAEQYF
TGTGCCAGCAGGACAGGGGCCGAGCAGTACTTC
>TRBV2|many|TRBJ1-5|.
CASSDGSRQPQHF
TGTGCCAGCAGTGACGGTAGTAGGCAGCCCCAGCATTTT